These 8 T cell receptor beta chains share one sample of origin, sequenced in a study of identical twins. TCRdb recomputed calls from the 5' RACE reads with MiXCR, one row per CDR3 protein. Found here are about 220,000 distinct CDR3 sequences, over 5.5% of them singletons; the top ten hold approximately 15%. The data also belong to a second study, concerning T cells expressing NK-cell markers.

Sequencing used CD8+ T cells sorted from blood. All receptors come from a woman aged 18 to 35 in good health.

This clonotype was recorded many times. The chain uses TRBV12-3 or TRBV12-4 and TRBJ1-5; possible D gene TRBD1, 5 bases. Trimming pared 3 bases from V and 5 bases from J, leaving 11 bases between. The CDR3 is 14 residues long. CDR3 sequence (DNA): TGTGCCAGCAGTTTCGGGGACCGAGATCAGCCCCAGCATTTT. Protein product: CASSFGDRDQPQHF.

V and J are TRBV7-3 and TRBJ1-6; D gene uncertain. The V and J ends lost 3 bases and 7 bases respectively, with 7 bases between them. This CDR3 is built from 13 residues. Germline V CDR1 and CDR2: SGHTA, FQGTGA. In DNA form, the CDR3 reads TGTGCCAGCAGCTTTGACGGAAATTCACCCCTCCACTTT. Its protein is CASSFDGNSPLHF.

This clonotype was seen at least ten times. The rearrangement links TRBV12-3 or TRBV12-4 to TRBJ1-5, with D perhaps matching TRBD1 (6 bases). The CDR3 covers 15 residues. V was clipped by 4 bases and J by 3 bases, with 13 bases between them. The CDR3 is CASSSGGLNNQPQHF. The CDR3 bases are TGTGCCAGCAGTTCCGGGGGGCTGAACAATCAGCCCCAGCATTTT.

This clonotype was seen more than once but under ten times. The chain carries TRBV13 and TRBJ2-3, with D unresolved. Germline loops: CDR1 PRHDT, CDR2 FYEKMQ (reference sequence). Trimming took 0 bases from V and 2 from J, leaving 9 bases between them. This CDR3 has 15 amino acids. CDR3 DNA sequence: TGTGCCAGCAGCTTAGGCCGGGTCTACACAGATACGCAGTATTTT. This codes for CASSLGRVYTDTQYF. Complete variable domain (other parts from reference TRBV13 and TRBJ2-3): AAGVIQSPRHLIKEKRETATLKCYPIPRHDTVYWYQQGPGQDPQFLISFYEKMQSDKGSIPDRFSAQQFSDYHSELNMSSLELGDSALYFCASSLGRVYTDTQYFGPGTRLTVL.

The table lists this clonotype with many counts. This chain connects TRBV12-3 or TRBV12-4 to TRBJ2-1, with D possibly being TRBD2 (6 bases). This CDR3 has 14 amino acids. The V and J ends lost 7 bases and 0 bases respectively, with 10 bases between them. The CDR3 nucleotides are TGTGCCAGCAAAGTCGGGGGCTCCTACAATGAGCAGTTCTTC. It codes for CASKVGGSYNEQFF.

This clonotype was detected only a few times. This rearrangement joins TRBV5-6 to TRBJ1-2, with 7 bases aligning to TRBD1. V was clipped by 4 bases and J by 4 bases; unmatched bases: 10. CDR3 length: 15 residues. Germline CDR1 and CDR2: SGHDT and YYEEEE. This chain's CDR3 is CASSDGTATVYGYTF. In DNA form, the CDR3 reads TGTGCCAGCAGCGACGGGACAGCGACTGTCTATGGCTACACCTTC.

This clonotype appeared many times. The CDR3 DNA is TGTGCCAGCAACTCCAGGGCTCACTCCTACAATGAGCAGTTCTTC. This translates into CASNSRAHSYNEQFF. The gene calls are TRBV5-6 and TRBJ2-1, with D possibly being TRBD1 (5 bases). V was pared by 6 bases and J by 0 bases, with 13 bases between. Per germline, CDR1 SGHDT and CDR2 YYEEEE. This CDR3 has 15 amino acids.

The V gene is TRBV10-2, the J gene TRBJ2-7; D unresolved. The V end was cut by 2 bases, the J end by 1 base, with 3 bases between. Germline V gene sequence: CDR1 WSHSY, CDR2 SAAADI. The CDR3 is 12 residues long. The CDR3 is CASSERSYEQYF. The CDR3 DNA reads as TGCGCCAGCAGTGAGCGGTCCTACGAGCAGTACTTC.